The T cell receptor (beta chain) under discussion was sequenced for a study of somatic mutations in cytotoxic T cells in rheumatoid arthritis. In the original analysis: Patient CD8+ clones above 1% seldom matched published virus-specific TCRB sequences. Data came from immunoSEQ multiplex PCR; TCRdb stores just in-frame clones and leaves some out. V and J calls and clone size are as listed in that table; D and trimming were resolved from the DNA. The table records around 19,000 clones, about 65% of them present only once. The CDR3 runs 14 residues. CDR1 is MNHEY, CDR2 SVGAGI, per germline. Trimming stripped 0 bases from V and 2 bases from J, with 7 bases between.

The sequence was collected from an adult with rheumatoid arthritis. Sequencing input: CD8+ T cells sorted from blood. This chain uses TRBV6-5 with TRBJ2-5; D may be TRBD2 (5 bases). CDR3 protein: CASSYSTGQETQYF. The CDR3 DNA follows: TGTGCCAGCAGTTACTCGACGGGGCAAGAGACCCAGTACTTC.